Below are 16 T cell receptor beta chains sequenced from a single sample in a study of CD8+CD57+ T cells in acquired aplastic anemia. Using genomic DNA as the template, TCR beta VDJ and CDR3 profiling was carried out. A single record per CDR3 protein comes from TCRdb applying MiXCR to the reads. The sample contains about 190,000 distinct CDR3 sequences, around half of which appear only once. The sample consisted of sorted CD4+, CD8+, or CD8+CD57+ T cells (not recorded which) from PBMCs. The receptors derive from a human donor in good health, serving as a control.

This clonotype was found a few times. The genes are TRBV7-3 and TRBJ2-1; 12 bases align to TRBD2. The J segment lost 4 bases and the V segment lost 8 bases, leaving 12 bases of the junction unmatched. CDR1 is SGHTA, CDR2 FQGTGA, per germline. This CDR3 contains 17 residues. CDR3 region: CASSPSRLAGEYNEQFF. As DNA, the CDR3 is TGTGCCAGCTCACCATCTCGACTAGCGGGGGAGTACAATGAGCAGTTCTTC.

This clonotype was recorded many times. J is TRBJ2-2 and V is TRBV19; possible D gene TRBD1, 5 bases. V shed 3 bases and J shed 1 base, with 6 bases lying between them. Germline V gene lookup returns CDR1 LNHDA and CDR2 SQIVND (reference sequence). CDR3 length: 14 amino acids. The CDR3 DNA reads as TGTGCCAGTAGTATTCAGGGGAACACCGGGGAGCTGTTTTTT. It translates to CASSIQGNTGELFF. Using reference TRBV19 and TRBJ2-2 for the parts outside the CDR3, the full variable domain is DGGITQSPKYLFRKEGQNVTLSCEQNLNHDAMYWYRQDPGQGLRLIYYSQIVNDFQKGDIAEGYSVSREKKESFPLTVTSAQKNPTAFYLCASSIQGNTGELFFGEGSRLTVL.

This clonotype was detected once. The chain has TRBV10-2 and TRBJ2-7; the D gene is possibly TRBD1 (5 bases). V was trimmed by 4 bases and J by 1 base, leaving 11 bases between them. The CDR3 runs to 14 residues. Per the germline V gene, CDR1 is WSHSY and CDR2 is SAAADI. CDR3 nucleotides: TGCGCCAGCAGTGCGAGTCAGGGATCCTACGAGCAGTACTTC. Protein: CASSASQGSYEQYF.

This clonotype was found many times. The CDR3 coding sequence is TGCGCCAGCCTAGAAGGGGGGAAAGCTTTCTTT. Translation: CASLEGGKAFF. This chain connects TRBV5-1 to TRBJ1-1; D is possibly TRBD1 (6 bases). Trimming stripped 7 bases from V and 9 bases from J, with 13 bases between. Germline CDR1 is SGHRS and CDR2 is YFSETQ. The CDR3 contains 11 residues. The full variable domain, rest sourced from reference TRBV5-1 and TRBJ1-1, is KAGVTQTPRYLIKTRGQQVTLSCSPISGHRSVSWYQQTPGQGLQFLFEYFSETQRNKGNFPGRFSGRQFSNSRSEMNVSTLELGDSALYLCASLEGGKAFFGQGTRLTVV.

This clonotype was recorded at least ten times. CDR3 nucleotides: TGTGCCAGTAGTCTCCCACCGCGAGGTGCCAAAAACATTCAGTACTTC. Translating it yields CASSLPPRGAKNIQYF. The V call is TRBV19, the J call TRBJ2-4; no clear D. The length of the CDR3 is 16 residues. CDR1 is LNHDA and CDR2 is SQIVND in the germline V gene (reference sequence). The V end was cut by 5 bases, the J end by 1 base, with 15 bases between.

This chain joins TRBV10-1 and TRBJ1-3, with TRBD1 matching over 12 bases. This CDR3 contains 16 residues. Germline V CDR1 and CDR2: WNHNN, SYGVQD (reference sequence). The V segment lost 8 bases and the J segment 4 bases; nucleotides outside the gene matches: 9. The CDR3 protein is CASSRDRGPEGNTIYF. The CDR3 nucleotides are TGCGCCAGCTCCCGGGACAGGGGGCCGGAAGGAAACACCATATATTTT.

This clonotype has more than one count but fewer than ten. A read error may explain this, as a much larger clone is one base away. The J gene is TRBJ2-2, the V gene TRBV19; TRBD2 might be the D (5 bases). This CDR3 comprises 15 residues. CDR1 and CDR2 from the germline V gene are LNHDA and SQIVND (reference sequence). The CDR3 region is CASSSPWSYTGELLF. DNA for the CDR3: TGTGCCAGCAGTAGTCCATGGTCGTACACCGGGGAGCTGCTTTTT.

The rearrangement links TRBV7-8 to TRBJ1-3; no reliable D call. Germline V gives CDR1 SGHVS, CDR2 FQNEAQ. The CDR3 spans 17 residues. The CDR3 protein is CASGLVSLGLGGNTIYF. CDR3 nucleotide sequence: TGTGCTAGTGGTTTAGTTTCTTTAGGGCTGGGGGGAAACACCATATATTTT.

CDR3 amino acids: CASSRGGTTSGGEAFF. CDR3 nucleotides: TGCGCCAGCAGCCGGGGGGGGACTACGTCAGGGGGTGAAGCTTTCTTT. This chain connects TRBV5-1 to TRBJ1-1, with 7 bases aligning to TRBD1. There are 16 residues in the CDR3. Germline V gene lookup returns CDR1 SGHRS and CDR2 YFSETQ. Trimming removed 4 bases from V and 7 bases from J; junction bases left unmatched: 16.

The CDR3 spells CSVGTDTRANTEAFF. For the CDR3, the DNA is TGCAGCGTTGGGACAGATACACGAGCGAACACTGAAGCTTTCTTT. The chain carries TRBV29-1 and TRBJ1-1, with a possible D match to TRBD1 (6 bases). Trimming took 4 bases from V and 1 from J, leaving 16 bases between them. The germline V gene has CDR1 SQVTM and CDR2 ANQGSEA. The CDR3 has 15 amino acids.

This clonotype was counted at least ten times. The chain uses TRBV9 and TRBJ1-3, with TRBD1 matching over 9 bases. V lost 3 bases to trimming and J lost 3 bases; unmatched junction nucleotides: 10. Germline V gene sequence: CDR1 SGDLS, CDR2 YYNGEE. This CDR3 is 17 amino acids long. CDR3 protein: CASSGPGQGNSGNTIYF. Written as DNA, the CDR3 is TGTGCCAGCAGCGGACCGGGACAGGGAAATAGTGGAAACACCATATATTTT.

This clonotype came up many times. CDR3 region: CASSSTGWTGELFF. The CDR3 DNA is TGTGCCAGCAGTTCGACAGGGTGGACCGGGGAGCTGTTTTTT. This chain uses TRBV27 with TRBJ2-2, with 7 bases fitting TRBD1. CDR1 MNHEY and CDR2 SMNVEV come from the germline V gene (reference sequence). This CDR3 contains 14 residues. Germline trimming cut 4 bases from V and 5 bases from J; bases unmatched to any gene: 4.

In this sample, this clonotype turned up a few times. The CDR3 bases are TGTGCCAGCAGCGCAACAGGGATTAACTATGGCTACACCTTC. This gives the protein CASSATGINYGYTF. The gene calls are TRBV25-1 and TRBJ1-2; possibly TRBD1 for D (6 bases). CDR1 MGHDK and CDR2 SYGVNS come from the germline V gene. This CDR3 contains 14 residues. The V and J ends lost 6 bases and 1 base respectively, with 12 bases between them.

As concerns this clonotype: The germline gene is not matched at one end of the junction; a read error may be the cause. The chain combines TRBV20-1 with TRBJ2-7; possibly TRBD1 or TRBD2 for D (7 bases each). Germline V lookup: CDR1 DFQATT, CDR2 SNEGSKA (reference sequence). The CDR3 contains 14 residues. The CDR3 loop is CSAQGQGGNYERYF. In DNA form, the CDR3 reads TGCAGTGCGCAGGGGCAGGGGGGGAATTACGAGCGGTACTTC.

This clonotype was counted many times. A clone one base away is much larger, so this may be a read error. V and J are TRBV9 and TRBJ1-2; 9 bases map to TRBD1. V shed 0 bases and J 7 bases; nucleotides not matched to a gene: 10. The CDR3 has 16 amino acids. Per germline, CDR1 SGDLS and CDR2 YYNGEE. The CDR3 loop reads CASSVAGTGGGGGYTF. The CDR3 bases are TGTGCCAGCAGCGTAGCCGGAACAGGGGGCGGTGGTGGCTACACCTTC.

This clonotype came up a few times. This clone may be a read error of a much larger clone one base away. The CDR3 is CSARGVKASEQFF. CDR3 nucleotides: TGCAGTGCTAGAGGAGTGAAGGCCAGTGAGCAGTTCTTC. The chain links TRBV20-1 to TRBJ2-1; no firm D call. The CDR3 consists of 13 residues. Germline V gives CDR1 DFQATT, CDR2 SNEGSKA (reference sequence). The V end was cut by 1 base, the J end by 9 bases, with 13 bases between.